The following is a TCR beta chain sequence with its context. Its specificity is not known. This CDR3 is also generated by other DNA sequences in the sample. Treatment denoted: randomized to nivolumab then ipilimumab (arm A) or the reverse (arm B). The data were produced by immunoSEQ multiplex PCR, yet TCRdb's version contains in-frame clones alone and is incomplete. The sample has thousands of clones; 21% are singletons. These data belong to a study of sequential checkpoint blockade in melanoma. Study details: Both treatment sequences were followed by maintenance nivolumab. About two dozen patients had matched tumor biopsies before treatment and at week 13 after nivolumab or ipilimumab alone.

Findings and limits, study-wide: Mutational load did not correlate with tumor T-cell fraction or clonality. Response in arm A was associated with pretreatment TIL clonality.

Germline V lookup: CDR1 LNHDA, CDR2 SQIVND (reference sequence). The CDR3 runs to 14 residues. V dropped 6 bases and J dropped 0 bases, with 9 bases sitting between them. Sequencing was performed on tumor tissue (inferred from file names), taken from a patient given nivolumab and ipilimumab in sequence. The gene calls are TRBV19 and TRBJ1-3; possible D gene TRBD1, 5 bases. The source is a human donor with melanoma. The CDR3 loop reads CASRIQGSGNTIYF. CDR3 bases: TGTGCCAGTAGAATCCAGGGCTCTGGAAACACCATATATTTT.